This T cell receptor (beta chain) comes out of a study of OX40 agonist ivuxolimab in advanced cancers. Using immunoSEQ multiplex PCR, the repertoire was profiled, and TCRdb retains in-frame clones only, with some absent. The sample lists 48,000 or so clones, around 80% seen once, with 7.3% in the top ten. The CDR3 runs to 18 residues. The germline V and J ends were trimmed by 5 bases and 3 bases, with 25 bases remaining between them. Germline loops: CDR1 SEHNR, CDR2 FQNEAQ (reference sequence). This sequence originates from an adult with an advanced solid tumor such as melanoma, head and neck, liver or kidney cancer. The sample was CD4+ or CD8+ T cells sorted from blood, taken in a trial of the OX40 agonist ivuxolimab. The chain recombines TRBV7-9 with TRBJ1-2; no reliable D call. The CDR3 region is CASSPHSSRNPRDYGYTF. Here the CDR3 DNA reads TGTGCCAGCAGCCCCCATTCGTCAAGAAACCCCCGGGACTATGGCTACACCTTC.